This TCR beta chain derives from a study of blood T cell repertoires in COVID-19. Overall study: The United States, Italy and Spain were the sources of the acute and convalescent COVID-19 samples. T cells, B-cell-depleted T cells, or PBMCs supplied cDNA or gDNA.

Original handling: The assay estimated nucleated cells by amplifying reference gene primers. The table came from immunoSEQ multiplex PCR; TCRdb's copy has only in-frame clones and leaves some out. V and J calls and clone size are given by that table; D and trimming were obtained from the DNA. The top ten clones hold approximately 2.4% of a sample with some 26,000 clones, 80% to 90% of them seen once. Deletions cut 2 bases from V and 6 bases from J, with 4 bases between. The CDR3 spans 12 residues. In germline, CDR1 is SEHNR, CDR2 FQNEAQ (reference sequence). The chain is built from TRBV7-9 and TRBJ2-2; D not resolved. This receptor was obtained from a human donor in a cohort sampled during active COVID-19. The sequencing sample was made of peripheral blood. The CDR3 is CASSLSAGELFF. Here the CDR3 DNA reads TGTGCCAGCAGCTTAAGCGCCGGGGAGCTGTTTTTT.